The 10 T cell receptor beta chains below all came from one sample that was sequenced in a study of blood T cells in healthy people across ages. It was with a sample-barcoded 5' primer and a J-beta primer mix that a second PCR of roughly 7 to 12 cycles was run. TCRdb re-analysed the 5' RACE reads in MiXCR, keeping a single row per CDR3 protein. This sample yields 750,000 to 1,000,000 distinct CDR3 sequences, of which under 35% are seen a single time; about 9.4% belongs to the top ten. These data also featured in a second study, about T cells of mothers and their children.

The sequencing input was blood. The source is a middle-aged woman in good health.

The chain carries TRBV7-9 and TRBJ1-5; no definite D call. The germline V gene encodes CDR1 SEHNR and CDR2 FQNEAQ (reference sequence). The CDR3 covers 18 residues. V was trimmed by 5 bases and J by 0 bases, leaving 20 bases between them. Written as DNA, the CDR3 is TGTGCCAGCAGCCCCGGCTCGCCCTGGAGCGATAGCAATCAGCCCCAGCATTTT. It yields the protein CASSPGSPWSDSNQPQHF.

The V call is TRBV4-1, the J call TRBJ2-2; 10 bases align to TRBD1. Germline CDR1 is MGHRA and CDR2 is YSYEKL. The CDR3 runs to 16 residues. The trim removed 4 bases at V and 2 bases at J, leaving 4 bases unmatched. CDR3 nucleotide sequence: TGCGCCAGCAGCCTCGACAGGGGGCGAAACACCGGGGAGCTGTTTTTT. It yields the protein CASSLDRGRNTGELFF.

This clonotype occurred many times. This chain uses TRBV27 with TRBJ2-1, with TRBD2 identical over 9 bases. This CDR3 is built from 16 residues. V was clipped by 5 bases and J by 7 bases; unmatched bases: 12. Germline V gene sequence: CDR1 MNHEY, CDR2 SMNVEV (reference sequence). CDR3 amino acids: CASSPESRGGKNEQFF. CDR3 DNA: TGTGCCAGCAGTCCTGAGTCGCGGGGGGGCAAGAATGAGCAGTTCTTC.

This clonotype has a handful of counts. A much larger clone is a single base away; this may be a read error. V usage is TRBV20-1 and J usage is TRBJ2-5, with D perhaps matching TRBD1 or TRBD2 (5 bases each). Looked up from germline, CDR1 is DFQATT and CDR2 is SNEGSKA (reference sequence). This CDR3 comprises 14 residues. Trimming stripped 6 bases from V and 2 bases from J, with 16 bases between. The CDR3 is CSATGTIFQETQYF. In DNA, the CDR3 is TGCAGTGCCACCGGGACCATTTTTCAAGAGACCCAGTACTTC.

A few counts support this clonotype. The chain couples TRBV6-5 to TRBJ2-5; 10 bases fit TRBD2. The CDR3 covers 18 residues. Germline assignment: CDR1 MNHEY and CDR2 SVGAGI. J lost 0 bases, V lost 0 bases, and 7 bases had no gene match. CDR3 amino acids: CASSYSVYGLADQETQYF. CDR3 bases: TGTGCCAGCAGTTACTCGGTCTACGGACTAGCGGACCAAGAGACCCAGTACTTC.

The CDR3 nucleotides read TGCGCCAGCAGCGTCTCACCGGGACAGGGGCGATCTTTCTTT. It translates to CASSVSPGQGRSFF. The chain joins TRBV5-1 to TRBJ1-1, with TRBD1 matching 10 bases. After removal of 4 bases from V and 12 bases from J, the junction contained 12 bases not matched to a gene. The CDR3 extends over 14 amino acids. Germline CDR1 reads SGHRS; CDR2 reads YFSETQ.

The V gene is TRBV29-1, the J gene TRBJ1-5; D is unresolved. The CDR3 is 13 residues long. CDR1 and CDR2 from the germline V gene are SQVTM and ANQGSEA. Trimming pared 5 bases from V and 3 bases from J, leaving 11 bases between. The CDR3 loop reads CSVTVFNNQPQHF. Here the CDR3 DNA reads TGCAGCGTTACAGTCTTCAACAATCAGCCCCAGCATTTT.

This clonotype appeared a few times. CDR3 region: CASSAPADGTKNIQYF. The CDR3 bases are TGTGCCAGCAGTGCCCCGGCAGACGGTACCAAAAACATTCAGTACTTC. This chain connects TRBV2 to TRBJ2-4; D unclear. Trimming pared 4 bases from V and 2 bases from J, leaving 15 bases between. The CDR3 runs 16 residues. Looked up from germline, CDR1 is SNHLY and CDR2 is FYNNEI.

V and J are TRBV4-1 and TRBJ1-1, with 8 nucleotides matching TRBD1. J gave up 5 bases and V 1 base, and 9 bases lay outside the gene matches. In germline, CDR1 is MGHRA, CDR2 YSYEKL. This CDR3 contains 16 residues. CDR3 loop: CASSQGVQGAYTEAFF. The CDR3 region has the DNA TGCGCCAGCAGCCAAGGAGTTCAGGGGGCTTATACTGAAGCTTTCTTT.

The J gene is TRBJ1-2, the V gene TRBV10-3, with D unclear. V was pared by 0 bases and J by 5 bases, with 7 bases between. The CDR3 sequence is 13 residues long. Germline values: CDR1 ENHRY, CDR2 SYGVKD. For the CDR3, the DNA is TGTGCCATCAGTGAGTCGAACAAGTATGGCTACACCTTC. It codes for CAISESNKYGYTF.